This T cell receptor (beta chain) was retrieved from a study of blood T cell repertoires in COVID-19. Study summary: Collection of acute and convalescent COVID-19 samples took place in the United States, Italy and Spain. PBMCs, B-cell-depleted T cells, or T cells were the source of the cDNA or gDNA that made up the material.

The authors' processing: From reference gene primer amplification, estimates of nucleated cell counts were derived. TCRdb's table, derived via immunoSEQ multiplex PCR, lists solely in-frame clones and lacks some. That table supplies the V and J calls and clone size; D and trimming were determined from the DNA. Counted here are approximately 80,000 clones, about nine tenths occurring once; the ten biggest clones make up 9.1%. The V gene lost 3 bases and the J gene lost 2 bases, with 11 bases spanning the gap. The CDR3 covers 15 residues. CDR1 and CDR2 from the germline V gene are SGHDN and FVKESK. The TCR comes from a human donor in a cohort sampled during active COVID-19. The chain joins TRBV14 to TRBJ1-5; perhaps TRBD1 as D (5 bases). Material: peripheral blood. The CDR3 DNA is TGTGCCAGCAGCCACTCCGGGGGAGGCAATCAGCCCCAGCATTTT. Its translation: CASSHSGGGNQPQHF.